What follows are 25 T cell receptor beta chains derived from one specimen sequenced in a study of blood T cell repertoires in COVID-19. The method was immunoSEQ multiplex PCR; TCRdb's version includes in-frame clones alone and lacks a portion of them. The data show fewer than 85,000 clones, 90% seen once. The specimen was peripheral blood. The receptors were gathered from a woman between 45 and 60 years old in a cohort sampled during active COVID-19.

Turning to this clone: The same CDR3 also results from other DNA sequences found in this sample. The chain uses TRBV5-1 and TRBJ2-2; D possibly corresponds to TRBD2 (6 bases). The CDR3 has 13 amino acids. Germline CDR1 SGHRS, CDR2 YFSETQ. Trimming removed 4 bases from V and 5 bases from J, with 9 bases in between. The CDR3 region has the DNA TGCGCCAGCAGCGGAGGGGTAACCGGGGAGCTGTTTTTT. This encodes CASSGGVTGELFF. Drawing the rest from reference TRBV5-1 and TRBJ2-2, the complete variable domain is KAGVTQTPRYLIKTRGQQVTLSCSPISGHRSVSWYQQTPGQGLQFLFEYFSETQRNKGNFPGRFSGRQFSNSRSEMNVSTLELGDSALYLCASSGGVTGELFFGEGSRLTVL.

J is TRBJ1-6 and V is TRBV5-1, with D perhaps TRBD1 (6 bases). The CDR3 has 16 amino acids. Looked up from germline, CDR1 is SGHRS and CDR2 is YFSETQ. Between the trimmed V and J ends, which lost 4 bases and 3 bases, there was a span of 14 bases. The CDR3 spells CASSQGSENYNSPLHF. DNA for the CDR3: TGCGCCAGCAGCCAGGGGTCCGAAAACTATAATTCACCCCTCCACTTT.

The V call is TRBV19, the J call TRBJ2-4; the D gene is possibly TRBD1 (6 bases). The germline V gene encodes CDR1 LNHDA and CDR2 SQIVND (reference sequence). This CDR3 has 16 amino acids. V was cut by 1 base and J by 3 bases, with 13 bases left in between. In nucleotides, the CDR3 is TGTGCCAGTAGTATAGGGGGAGAGGGGGTCAAAAACATTCAGTACTTC. Amino acids: CASSIGGEGVKNIQYF.

This chain joins TRBV7-3 and TRBJ2-2, with 11 nucleotides matching TRBD2. The germline CDR1 and CDR2 sequences are SGHTA and FQGTGA. V gave up 4 bases and J gave up 0 bases; unmatched junction bases: 16. This CDR3 contains 21 residues. This CDR3 is CASSSNYQPGLAGSNTGELFF. The CDR3, as DNA: TGTGCCAGCAGCTCAAATTACCAACCAGGACTAGCGGGCTCGAACACCGGGGAGCTGTTTTTT.

In this sample, this clone turned up once. This sequence joins TRBV12-3 or TRBV12-4 and TRBJ1-2; no firm D call. Between the trimmed V and J ends, which lost 5 bases and 4 bases, there was a span of 5 bases. The CDR3 spans 11 residues. The CDR3 loop is CASSPGYGYTF. The CDR3, as DNA: TGTGCCAGCAGTCCGGGCTATGGCTACACCTTC.

This clone was counted only a few times. The CDR3 coding sequence is TGTGCCAGCAGTTCCAACAGGGATATCAGCCCCCAGCATTTT. Translating gives CASSSNRDISPQHF. The V call is TRBV28, the J call TRBJ1-5; maybe TRBD1 (6 bases). The CDR3 sequence is 14 residues long. V was shortened by 4 bases and J by 10 bases, with 17 bases between the two germline ends. In germline, CDR1 is MDHEN, CDR2 SYDVKM.

The chain joins TRBV5-1 to TRBJ2-7; unclear D gene. CDR1 is SGHRS, CDR2 YFSETQ, per germline. Trimming left V 0 bases short and J 0 bases short, with 7 bases between. The CDR3 has 14 residues. The CDR3 sequence: CASSLAAGSYEQYF. The CDR3, as DNA: TGCGCCAGCAGCTTGGCCGCCGGCTCCTACGAGCAGTACTTC.

The chain joins TRBV5-5 to TRBJ1-6, with a possible D match to TRBD1 (6 bases). Trimming pared 2 bases from V and 10 bases from J, leaving 16 bases between. There are 15 residues in the CDR3. Germline V gives CDR1 SGHKS, CDR2 YYEKEE (reference sequence). Here the CDR3 DNA reads TGTGCCAGCAGCTTCCACCGAGACAGGAGCTCACCCCTCCACTTT. It translates to CASSFHRDRSSPLHF.

This sequence joins TRBV6-5 and TRBJ1-2, with a weak D call TRBD1 (5 bases). Trimming shortened V by 6 bases and J by 3 bases, and 8 bases separated the two germline ends. The CDR3 runs to 12 residues. The germline CDR1 and CDR2 sequences are MNHEY and SVGAGI. The CDR3 spells CASRATDYGYTF. Written as DNA, the CDR3 is TGTGCCAGCAGAGCGACAGACTATGGCTACACCTTC.

The chain uses TRBV5-1 and TRBJ2-7; 7 nucleotides line up with TRBD1. CDR1 SGHRS and CDR2 YFSETQ come from the germline V gene. The V segment lost 0 bases and the J segment 2 bases; nucleotides outside the gene matches: 5. The CDR3 extends over 15 amino acids. The CDR3 DNA reads as TGCGCCAGCAGCTTGGCACAGGGGAACGCCTACGAGCAGTACTTC. Amino acid sequence: CASSLAQGNAYEQYF.

This chain joins TRBV5-6 and TRBJ2-7; weak D call: TRBD1 (5 bases). Germline V gene data show CDR1 as SGHDT and CDR2 as YYEEEE. The CDR3 is 14 residues long. V was trimmed by 2 bases and J by 2 bases, leaving 11 bases between them. The CDR3 loop is CASSLEQAPYEQYF. CDR3 DNA sequence: TGTGCCAGCAGCTTAGAACAGGCCCCCTACGAGCAGTACTTC.

The chain links TRBV3-1 (or the pseudogene TRBV3-2) to TRBJ1-2, with D unresolved. This CDR3 region has 12 residues. V lost 3 bases and J 9 bases, leaving 11 bases between the germline ends. The germline CDR1 and CDR2 sequences are LGHDT and YNNKEL (reference sequence). CDR3 residues: CASSQASFSYTF. DNA of the CDR3: TGTGCCAGCAGCCAGGCTTCCTTTAGCTACACCTTC.

The V call is TRBV14, the J call TRBJ2-2; D possibly corresponds to TRBD2 (5 bases). Germline values: CDR1 SGHDN, CDR2 FVKESK. V lost 5 bases to trimming and J lost 5 bases, with 12 bases between them. CDR3 length equals 14 residues. The CDR3 here is CASSGLLTTGELFF. CDR3 nucleotide sequence: TGTGCCAGCAGCGGACTCCTCACAACCGGGGAGCTGTTTTTT.

The J gene is TRBJ1-2, the V gene TRBV2; maybe TRBD1 (5 bases). The CDR3 is made up of 13 amino acids. Per the germline V gene, CDR1 is SNHLY and CDR2 is FYNNEI. V was pared by 5 bases and J by 4 bases, with 11 bases between. Here the CDR3 DNA reads TGTGCCAGCAGTTCCCAGGGAGGCTATGGCTACACCTTC. Protein: CASSSQGGYGYTF.

The chain employs TRBV6-5 and TRBJ1-5; D may be TRBD1 (6 bases). This CDR3 has 13 residues. V was trimmed by 6 bases and J by 2 bases, leaving 8 bases between them. The germline gives CDR1 MNHEY, CDR2 SVGAGI. Here the CDR3 DNA reads TGTGCCAGCAGCAGGGGTGGCAATCAGCCCCAGCATTTT. Amino acid sequence: CASSRGGNQPQHF.

The V call is TRBV19, the J call TRBJ1-5; perhaps TRBD1 as D (6 bases). CDR3 length equals 17 residues. Trimming cost V 6 bases and J 0 bases, with 18 bases left between them. Per the germline V gene, CDR1 is LNHDA and CDR2 is SQIVND (reference sequence). The CDR3 here is CASRESGGRYSNQPQHF. In nucleotides, the CDR3 is TGTGCCAGTAGGGAATCTGGGGGCCGATATAGCAATCAGCCCCAGCATTTT.

CDR3 DNA sequence: TGTGCCAGCAGCTTCGCGATCATGAACACTGAAGCTTTCTTT. Its translation: CASSFAIMNTEAFF. The chain is built from TRBV7-2 and TRBJ1-1; D unresolved. Germline V gives CDR1 SGHTA, CDR2 FQGNSA. Deletions cut 3 bases from V and 0 bases from J, with 8 bases between. The length of the CDR3 is 14 residues.

J is TRBJ2-7 and V is TRBV29-1; 9 bases agree with TRBD1. Germline V gives CDR1 SQVTM, CDR2 ANQGSEA. There are 14 residues in the CDR3. The trim removed 1 base at V and 2 bases at J, leaving 3 bases unmatched. CDR3 sequence: CSVEAGTGTYEQYF. The CDR3, as DNA: TGCAGCGTTGAAGCCGGGACAGGGACCTACGAGCAGTACTTC.

The chain joins TRBV5-1 to TRBJ2-1, with 12 nucleotides matching TRBD2. Germline trimming cut 7 bases from V and 9 bases from J; bases unmatched to any gene: 11. This CDR3 is 15 amino acids long. Germline loops: CDR1 SGHRS, CDR2 YFSETQ. CDR3 region: CASLLAGGPTSEQFF. The CDR3 DNA is TGCGCCAGCCTCCTAGCGGGAGGGCCTACTAGTGAGCAGTTCTTC. Combining the CDR3 with reference TRBV5-1 and TRBJ2-1 gives the whole variable domain KAGVTQTPRYLIKTRGQQVTLSCSPISGHRSVSWYQQTPGQGLQFLFEYFSETQRNKGNFPGRFSGRQFSNSRSEMNVSTLELGDSALYLCASLLAGGPTSEQFFGPGTRLTVL.

Here the CDR3 DNA reads TGTGCCAGCAGTTTTGGGCAGGGCGTAGGCACCGGGGAGCTGTTTTTT. It encodes CASSFGQGVGTGELFF. The rearrangement joins TRBV28 to TRBJ2-2, with TRBD1 as a possible D gene (5 bases). V was trimmed by 3 bases and J by 4 bases, leaving 15 bases between them. This CDR3 has 16 residues. The germline V gene has CDR1 MDHEN and CDR2 SYDVKM.

This clone was seen just once. The chain uses TRBV5-1 and TRBJ2-1, with 13 bases fitting TRBD2. With V trimmed by 1 base and J by 0 bases, 1 base remained unmatched. The V gene's germline CDR1 is SGHRS and CDR2 YFSETQ. The CDR3 spans 17 residues. The DNA for the CDR3 is TGCGCCAGCAGCTTGAGGACTAGCGGGAGCTCCTACAATGAGCAGTTCTTC. Protein sequence: CASSLRTSGSSYNEQFF.

V gene TRBV5-6 combines with J gene TRBJ2-5; TRBD2 is a possible D gene (6 bases). The length of the CDR3 is 15 residues. Germline V gene data show CDR1 as SGHDT and CDR2 as YYEEEE. V dropped 0 bases and J dropped 5 bases, with 14 bases sitting between them. DNA of the CDR3: TGTGCCAGCAGCTTGGGGGACTCCAGAGGGGAGACCCAGTACTTC. It specifies CASSLGDSRGETQYF.

In this sample, this clone turned up once. J is TRBJ2-3 and V is TRBV27, with D perhaps TRBD1 (5 bases). Trimming took off 2 bases at V and 2 bases at J, with 11 bases between the two ends. CDR1 is MNHEY and CDR2 is SMNVEV in the germline V gene (reference sequence). The CDR3 is 15 amino acids. The CDR3 sequence: CASSLAQGTTDTQYF. In DNA, the CDR3 is TGTGCCAGCAGTTTAGCTCAGGGCACCACAGATACGCAGTATTTT.

In this sample, this clone turned up once. The CDR3 DNA is TGTGCCAGCAGTTCTGGGACAGGGGCAGCTTTCTTT. The encoded protein is CASSSGTGAAFF. The V gene is TRBV27, the J gene TRBJ1-1, with 10 positions matching TRBD1. The ends lost 4 bases at V and 10 bases at J; junction bases unmatched: 3. Germline V lookup: CDR1 MNHEY, CDR2 SMNVEV (reference sequence). This CDR3 has 12 amino acids.

The chain recombines TRBV28 with TRBJ2-3; 9 bases are shared with TRBD2. V was pared by 6 bases and J by 5 bases, with 6 bases of the junction left unmatched. Germline-derived CDR1 and CDR2 are MDHEN and SYDVKM. The CDR3 loop spans 14 amino acids. The CDR3 spells CASRVSGRGDTQYF. DNA for the CDR3: TGTGCCAGCAGGGTTAGCGGGAGAGGAGATACGCAGTATTTT.